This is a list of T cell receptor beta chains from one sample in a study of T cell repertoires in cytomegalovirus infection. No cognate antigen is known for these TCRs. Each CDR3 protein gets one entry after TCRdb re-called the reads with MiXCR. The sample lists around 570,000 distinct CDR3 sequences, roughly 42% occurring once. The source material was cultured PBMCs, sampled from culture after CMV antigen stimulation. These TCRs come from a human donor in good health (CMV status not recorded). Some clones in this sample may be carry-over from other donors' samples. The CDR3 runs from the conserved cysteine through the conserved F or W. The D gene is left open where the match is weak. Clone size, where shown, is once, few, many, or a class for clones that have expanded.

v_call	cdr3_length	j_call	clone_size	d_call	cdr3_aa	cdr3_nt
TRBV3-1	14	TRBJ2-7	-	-	CASSQAGNGYEQYF	TGTGCCAGCAGCCAAGCAGGGAACGGCTACGAGCAGTACTTC
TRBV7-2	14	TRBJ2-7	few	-	CASSGGVNTYEQYF	TGTGCCAGCAGCGGTGGGGTGAACACCTACGAGCAGTACTTC
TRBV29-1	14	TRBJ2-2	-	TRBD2	CSVARTSGTGELFF	TGCAGCGTAGCCAGGACTAGCGGGACCGGGGAGCTGTTTTTT
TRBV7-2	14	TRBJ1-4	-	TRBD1	CASSYTGAQEKLFF	TGTGCCAGCAGTTATACAGGGGCCCAGGAAAAACTGTTTTTT
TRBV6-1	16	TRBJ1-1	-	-	CASSEGPGRPNTEAFF	TGTGCCAGCAGTGAAGGCCCGGGGCGTCCGAACACTGAAGCTTTCTTT
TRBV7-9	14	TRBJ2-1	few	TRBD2	CASRERLAGGTSFF	TGTGCCAGCAGAGAAAGACTAGCGGGGGGGACTTCGTTCTTC
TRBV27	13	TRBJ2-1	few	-	CASSSVSYNEQFF	TGTGCCAGCAGCAGCGTTTCCTACAATGAGCAGTTCTTC
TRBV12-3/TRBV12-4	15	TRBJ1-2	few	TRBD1	CASQKGTGGNYGYTF	TGTGCCAGCCAGAAAGGGACAGGGGGGAACTATGGCTACACCTTC
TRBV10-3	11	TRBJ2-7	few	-	CARLGDNEQYF	TGTGCCAGGCTGGGAGACAACGAGCAGTACTTC
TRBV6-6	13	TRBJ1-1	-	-	CASSYSAQTVAFF	TGTGCCAGCAGTTACTCGGCACAAACCGTAGCTTTCTTT
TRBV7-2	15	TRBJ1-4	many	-	CASSSGGSKNEKLFF	TGTGCCAGCAGCTCTGGGGGGAGTAAGAATGAAAAACTGTTTTTT
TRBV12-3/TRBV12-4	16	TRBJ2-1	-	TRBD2	CASRKRTSGGYNEQFF	TGTGCCAGCAGGAAGAGGACTAGCGGGGGCTACAATGAGCAGTTCTTC
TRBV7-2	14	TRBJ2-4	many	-	CASSPGGSKNIQYF	TGTGCCAGCAGCCCCGGGGGTTCCAAAAACATTCAGTACTTC
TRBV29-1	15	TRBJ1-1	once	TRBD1	CSVDVVGQAKREAFF	TGCAGCGTTGATGTTGTCGGACAGGCTAAACGTGAAGCTTTCTTT
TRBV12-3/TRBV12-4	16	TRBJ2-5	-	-	CASSLAQVGLQETQYF	TGTGCCAGCAGTTTAGCGCAGGTGGGCCTCCAAGAGACCCAGTACTTC
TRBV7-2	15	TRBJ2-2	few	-	CASSLSTAITGELFF	TGTGCCAGCAGCTTATCGACCGCGATCACCGGGGAGCTGTTTTTT
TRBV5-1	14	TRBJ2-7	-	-	CASIPQPGAYEQYF	TGCGCCAGCATCCCCCAACCGGGGGCCTACGAGCAGTACTTC
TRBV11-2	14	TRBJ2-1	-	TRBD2	CASTSGRAVNEQFF	TGTGCCAGCACAAGCGGGAGGGCCGTTAATGAGCAGTTCTTC
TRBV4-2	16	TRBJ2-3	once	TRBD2	CASSLASGGAADTQYF	TGTGCCAGCAGCCTCGCGAGCGGGGGGGCTGCAGATACGCAGTATTTT
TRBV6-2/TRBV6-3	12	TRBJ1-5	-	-	CASSYSYQPQHF	TGTGCCAGCAGTTACTCTTATCAGCCCCAGCATTTT
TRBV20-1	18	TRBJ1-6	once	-	CSASSDLRMNLYNSPLHF	TGCAGTGCTAGTTCGGACCTAAGGATGAATTTATATAATTCACCCCTCCACTTT
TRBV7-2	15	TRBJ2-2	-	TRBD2	CASSFTSGNTGELFF	TGTGCCAGCAGCTTTACTAGCGGGAACACCGGGGAGCTGTTTTTT
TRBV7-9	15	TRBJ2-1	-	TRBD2	CASSAVAGVFNEQFF	TGTGCCAGCAGCGCCGTAGCGGGAGTTTTCAATGAGCAGTTCTTC
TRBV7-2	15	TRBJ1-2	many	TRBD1	CASSLRTGGESGYTF	TGTGCCAGCAGCCTACGGACAGGGGGCGAATCTGGCTACACCTTC
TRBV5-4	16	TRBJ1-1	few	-	CASSRGREGVRTEAFF	TGTGCCAGCAGCAGGGGAAGGGAGGGGGTGAGGACTGAAGCTTTCTTT